A selection of T cell receptor beta chains follows, all from one sample in a study of cytomegalovirus exposure and HLA in healthy donors. Generated by immunoSEQ multiplex PCR, the TCRdb table keeps only in-frame clones and is missing some. This table has around 150,000 clones, 70% to 80% appearing once. Sequencing input: PBMCs. The receptors derive from a woman aged 40 to 50 in good health and CMV-seronegative. Each CDR3 is given with its conserved first and last residue. Fields, in order: V gene, clone size, J gene, D gene, CDR3 DNA, CDR3 protein. A D gene is named only where the DNA matches it firmly. For some rows the clone size is stated as once, few or many, or as a class when expanded; others skip it.

v_call: TRBV28
clone_size: .
j_call: TRBJ1-1
d_call: TRBD1
cdr3_nt: TGTGCCAGCAGTTTCGTCGGGACAGAAGCTGAAGCTTTCTTT
cdr3_aa: CASSFVGTEAEAFF

v_call: TRBV19
clone_size: .
j_call: TRBJ1-5
d_call: .
cdr3_nt: TGTGCCAGTAGTCCCCGGACAGTGAGTAAGCCCCAGCATTTT
cdr3_aa: CASSPRTVSKPQHF

v_call: TRBV2
clone_size: .
j_call: TRBJ1-5
d_call: TRBD1
cdr3_nt: TGTGCCAGCAGTGTAAACAGGGGTGGGAGCAATCAGCCCCAGCATTTT
cdr3_aa: CASSVNRGGSNQPQHF

v_call: TRBV7-9
clone_size: .
j_call: TRBJ1-4
d_call: .
cdr3_nt: TGTGCCAGCAGCTTAGCACGGGAGACTAATGAAAAACTGTTTTTT
cdr3_aa: CASSLARETNEKLFF

v_call: TRBV9
clone_size: .
j_call: TRBJ2-7
d_call: .
cdr3_nt: TGTGCCAGCAGCGTTGGCCCAAGCTCCTACGAGCAGTACTTC
cdr3_aa: CASSVGPSSYEQYF

v_call: TRBV15
clone_size: few
j_call: TRBJ2-7
d_call: TRBD2
cdr3_nt: TGTGCCACCAGCCCCAGTAGGGGACTAGCCTACGAGCAGTACTTC
cdr3_aa: CATSPSRGLAYEQYF

v_call: TRBV10-3
clone_size: once
j_call: TRBJ2-3
d_call: TRBD2
cdr3_nt: TGTGCCATCAGTGTAACTAGCGGGGGGGTGGCAGATACGCAGTATTTT
cdr3_aa: CAISVTSGGVADTQYF

v_call: TRBV7-2
clone_size: .
j_call: TRBJ1-1
d_call: TRBD1
cdr3_nt: TGTGCCAGCAGCCCGAGACAGGGGTTTAGAAACACTGAAGCTTTCTTT
cdr3_aa: CASSPRQGFRNTEAFF

v_call: TRBV19
clone_size: .
j_call: TRBJ2-1
d_call: TRBD1
cdr3_nt: TGTGCCAGTAGTCCACGGACAGGGGGCTTAAATGAGCAGTTCTTC
cdr3_aa: CASSPRTGGLNEQFF

v_call: TRBV6-1
clone_size: .
j_call: TRBJ1-1
d_call: .
cdr3_nt: TGTGCCAGCAGAACAGAGCTCGACACTGAAGCTTTCTTT
cdr3_aa: CASRTELDTEAFF

v_call: TRBV9
clone_size: .
j_call: TRBJ2-5
d_call: .
cdr3_nt: TGTGCCAGCAGCGTACGTAGGCAGAAAGCCAGGGAGACCCAGTACTTC
cdr3_aa: CASSVRRQKARETQYF

v_call: TRBV28
clone_size: .
j_call: TRBJ2-5
d_call: .
cdr3_nt: TGTGCCAGCAGTTCCCCCACAGGGATGGGGGAGACCCAGTACTTC
cdr3_aa: CASSSPTGMGETQYF

v_call: TRBV5-1
clone_size: .
j_call: TRBJ2-1
d_call: .
cdr3_nt: TGCGCCAGCAGCTTTCGGGACACGTCGCGAGATGAGCAGTTCTTC
cdr3_aa: CASSFRDTSRDEQFF

v_call: TRBV6-5
clone_size: .
j_call: TRBJ1-5
d_call: .
cdr3_nt: TGTGCCAGCAGTTACCGGACCCCCCAGGGTCAGCCCCAGCATTTT
cdr3_aa: CASSYRTPQGQPQHF

v_call: TRBV11-3
clone_size: .
j_call: TRBJ2-1
d_call: .
cdr3_nt: TGTGCCAGCAGCTTAGACGGGGTGCAGTTCTTC
cdr3_aa: CASSLDGVQFF

v_call: TRBV2
clone_size: .
j_call: TRBJ1-2
d_call: .
cdr3_nt: TGTGCCAGCAGTGCCGACAGTAACTATGGCTACACCTTC
cdr3_aa: CASSADSNYGYTF

v_call: TRBV7-3
clone_size: .
j_call: TRBJ2-1
d_call: .
cdr3_nt: TGTGCCAGCAGCCCCGCGGGCAATGAGCAGTTCTTC
cdr3_aa: CASSPAGNEQFF

v_call: TRBV9
clone_size: .
j_call: TRBJ2-7
d_call: TRBD1
cdr3_nt: TGTGCCAGCAGCGCGGGGACAGGGGTCCACGAGCAGTACTTC
cdr3_aa: CASSAGTGVHEQYF

v_call: TRBV4-1
clone_size: .
j_call: TRBJ2-7
d_call: TRBD1
cdr3_nt: TGCGCCAGCAGCCACGGACAGGGCTACGAGCAGTACTTC
cdr3_aa: CASSHGQGYEQYF

v_call: TRBV28
clone_size: .
j_call: TRBJ2-7
d_call: TRBD2
cdr3_nt: TGTGCCAGCAGTTTTCCGAGCGGGGTTTACTACGAGCAGTACTTC
cdr3_aa: CASSFPSGVYYEQYF

v_call: TRBV7-3
clone_size: .
j_call: TRBJ2-6
d_call: TRBD1
cdr3_nt: TGTGCCAGCAGCTCGACAGGGAACGCCCTCTCTGGGGCCAACGTCCTGACTTTC
cdr3_aa: CASSSTGNALSGANVLTF

v_call: TRBV5-5
clone_size: .
j_call: TRBJ1-5
d_call: TRBD1
cdr3_nt: TGTGCCAGCAGCAAAAGCGACAGGGTTGATAGCAATCAGCCCCAGCATTTT
cdr3_aa: CASSKSDRVDSNQPQHF

v_call: TRBV18
clone_size: .
j_call: TRBJ1-1
d_call: .
cdr3_nt: TGTGCCAGCTCACCTGCAGGAAGAAACACTGAAGCTTTCTTT
cdr3_aa: CASSPAGRNTEAFF

v_call: TRBV4-1
clone_size: .
j_call: TRBJ2-1
d_call: TRBD2
cdr3_nt: TGCGCCAGCAGCCAACTTGCTGAGGTAACCGACGGGGGGAATGAGCAGTTCTTC
cdr3_aa: CASSQLAEVTDGGNEQFF

v_call: TRBV5-1
clone_size: .
j_call: TRBJ1-4
d_call: .
cdr3_nt: TGCGCCAGCAGCTACGAACAGGGATCATGGGAAAAACTGTTTTTT
cdr3_aa: CASSYEQGSWEKLFF

v_call: TRBV11-2
clone_size: .
j_call: TRBJ2-5
d_call: .
cdr3_nt: TGTGCCAGCAGCTTACAGGGGCGCAAAGAGACCCAGTACTTC
cdr3_aa: CASSLQGRKETQYF

v_call: TRBV30
clone_size: .
j_call: TRBJ1-4
d_call: .
cdr3_nt: TGTGCCTGGGGTATTCCCGACAGGAACCCCGAAAAACTGTTTTTT
cdr3_aa: CAWGIPDRNPEKLFF

v_call: TRBV4-2
clone_size: .
j_call: TRBJ2-1
d_call: .
cdr3_nt: TGTGCCAGCAGCCGTCGCTCGGACAGCCCGGACCCCTCCTACAATGAGCAGTTCTTC
cdr3_aa: CASSRRSDSPDPSYNEQFF

v_call: TRBV4-1
clone_size: .
j_call: TRBJ2-3
d_call: TRBD2
cdr3_nt: TGCGCCAGCAGCCTACTAGCGGGGCCAGATACGCAGTATTTT
cdr3_aa: CASSLLAGPDTQYF

v_call: TRBV18
clone_size: .
j_call: TRBJ1-1
d_call: .
cdr3_nt: TGTGCCAGCTCACCGCTACGGGACACCAACACTGAAGCTTTCTTT
cdr3_aa: CASSPLRDTNTEAFF

v_call: TRBV4-3
clone_size: .
j_call: TRBJ1-1
d_call: TRBD1
cdr3_nt: TGCGCCAGCAGCCAGAACCCGGGACAGTTAGGAAGTGAAGCTTCCTTT
cdr3_aa: CASSQNPGQLGSEASF

v_call: TRBV5-5
clone_size: .
j_call: TRBJ1-4
d_call: TRBD1
cdr3_nt: TGTGCCAGCAGCCGCCAAACAGGGGGTGATGAAAAACTGTTTTTT
cdr3_aa: CASSRQTGGDEKLFF

v_call: TRBV15
clone_size: .
j_call: TRBJ1-6
d_call: TRBD1
cdr3_nt: TGTGCCACCAGCAGAGACAGGGGGTCACCCCTCCACTTT
cdr3_aa: CATSRDRGSPLHF

v_call: TRBV5-1
clone_size: .
j_call: TRBJ2-7
d_call: TRBD2
cdr3_nt: TGCGCCAGCAGCCTGACTAGCGGGAGTGGCGAGCAGTACTTC
cdr3_aa: CASSLTSGSGEQYF

v_call: TRBV7-2
clone_size: .
j_call: TRBJ1-4
d_call: .
cdr3_nt: TGTGCCAGCAGCTGGGGGGGGGCAACTAATGAAAAACTGTTTTTT
cdr3_aa: CASSWGGATNEKLFF

v_call: TRBV7-2
clone_size: .
j_call: TRBJ1-2
d_call: TRBD1
cdr3_nt: TGTGCCAGCAGCATTACAGGGGTCGTTAACTATGGCTACACCTTC
cdr3_aa: CASSITGVVNYGYTF

v_call: TRBV4-3
clone_size: .
j_call: TRBJ1-6
d_call: .
cdr3_nt: TGCGCCAGTAGCCAAGAAGAGTCCTATAATTCACCCCTCCACTTT
cdr3_aa: CASSQEESYNSPLHF